This TCR beta chain was observed in a study of shared clonotypes between healthy human individuals. Only one count was recorded for this clone. Its antigen is currently unknown. Clones were read by immunoSEQ multiplex PCR, and TCRdb kept only the in-frame ones, dropping some. The repertoire includes around 1,900,000 clones, about 94% of them detected once, and about 1.6% sits in the top ten. From germline, CDR1 is SGHAT and CDR2 FQNNGV. V lost 5 bases and J lost 3; bases outside the gene matches: 10. The length of the CDR3 is 16 residues. The naive CD8 population came from CD45RO-negative cells selected for CCR7, without terminally differentiated effector memory CD45RA+ cells. Nashville, Tennessee was home to all donors, each a Caucasian adult. Study-level results: Sequencing of the sorted subsets was shown by rarefaction to be incomplete despite large depth.

Material for sequencing was naive CD8+ T cells from PBMCs. The genes are TRBV11-2 and TRBJ2-7; 10 positions match TRBD2. The sequence came from a man between 18 and 35 years old in good health. Some clones in this sample may be carry-over from other donors' samples. CDR3 protein: CASSPRAGGPVYEQYF. CDR3 coding DNA: TGTGCCAGCAGCCCCCGAGCGGGAGGGCCGGTCTACGAGCAGTACTTC.